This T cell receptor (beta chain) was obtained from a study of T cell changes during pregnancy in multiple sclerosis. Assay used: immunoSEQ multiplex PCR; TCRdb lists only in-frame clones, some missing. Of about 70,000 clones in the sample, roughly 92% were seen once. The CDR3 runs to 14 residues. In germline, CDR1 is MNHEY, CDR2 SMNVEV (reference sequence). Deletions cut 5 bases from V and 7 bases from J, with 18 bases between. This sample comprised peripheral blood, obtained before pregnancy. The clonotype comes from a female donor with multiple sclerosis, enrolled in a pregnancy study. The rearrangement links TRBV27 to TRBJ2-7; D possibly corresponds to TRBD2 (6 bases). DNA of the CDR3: TGTGCCAGCAGTCCCCTCGGAGGGCTTGGTGAGCAGTACTTC. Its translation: CASSPLGGLGEQYF.